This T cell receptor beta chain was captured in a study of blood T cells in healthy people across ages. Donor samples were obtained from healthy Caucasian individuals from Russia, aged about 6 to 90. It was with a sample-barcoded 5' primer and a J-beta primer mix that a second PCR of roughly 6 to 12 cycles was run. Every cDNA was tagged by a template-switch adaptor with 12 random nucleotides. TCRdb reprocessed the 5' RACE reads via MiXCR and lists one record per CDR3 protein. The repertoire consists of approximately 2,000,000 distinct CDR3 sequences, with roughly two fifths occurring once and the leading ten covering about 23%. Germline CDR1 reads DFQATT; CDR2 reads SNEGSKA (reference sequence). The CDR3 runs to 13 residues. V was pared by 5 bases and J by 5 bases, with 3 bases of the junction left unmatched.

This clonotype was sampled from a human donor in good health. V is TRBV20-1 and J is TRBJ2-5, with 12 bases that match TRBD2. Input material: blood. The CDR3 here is CSAEGLAGETQYF. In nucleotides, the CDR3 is TGCAGTGCTGAGGGACTAGCGGGCGAGACCCAGTACTTC.